Following are 12 T cell receptor beta chains from one sample sequenced in a study of blood T cell repertoires in COVID-19. Method: immunoSEQ multiplex PCR; TCRdb's copy keeps in-frame clones and lacks some. This table holds fewer than 100,000 clones, about 80% found once. Sequenced: peripheral blood. The receptors come from a man in his 70s with acute or convalescent COVID-19.

Only a few counts were recorded for this clone. The genes are TRBV5-1 and TRBJ2-1; 8 bases fit TRBD2. The CDR3 runs 15 residues. The V and J ends lost 2 bases and 4 bases, in that order; junction bases with no gene match: 5. Germline lookup yields CDR1 SGHRS and CDR2 YFSETQ. The CDR3 DNA is TGCGCCAGCAGCTTTACAGCGGGAGAGTACAATGAGCAGTTCTTC. This sequence encodes CASSFTAGEYNEQFF.

This clone occurred once. The genes are TRBV4-3 and TRBJ2-7, with D perhaps TRBD2 (6 bases). Trimming shortened V by 2 bases and J by 6 bases, and 23 bases separated the two germline ends. CDR3 length equals 17 residues. Germline V gene sequence: CDR1 LGHNA, CDR2 YSLEER. The CDR3 nucleotides are TGCGCCAGCAGCCAAAACTTAGGAGGGGCCGCGATGGGCGAGCAGTACTTC. Amino acid sequence: CASSQNLGGAAMGEQYF.

J is TRBJ2-7 and V is TRBV24-1, with D perhaps TRBD1 (5 bases). Between the trimmed V and J ends, which lost 0 bases and 1 base, there was a span of 9 bases. The germline V gene has CDR1 KGHDR and CDR2 SFDVKD. This CDR3 contains 15 residues. CDR3 amino acids: CATSDLQAGSYEQYF. The CDR3 DNA reads TGTGCCACCAGTGATTTGCAGGCAGGGTCCTACGAGCAGTACTTC.

This chain joins TRBV28 and TRBJ2-2, with a weak D call TRBD2 (5 bases). V lost 0 bases, J lost 7 bases, and 6 bases lay in between. The CDR3 runs to 13 residues. Germline V gene sequence: CDR1 MDHEN, CDR2 SYDVKM. The CDR3 loop is CASSLWGSGELFF. DNA of the CDR3: TGTGCCAGCAGTTTATGGGGGAGCGGGGAGCTGTTTTTT. The whole variable domain, remainder taken from reference TRBV28 and TRBJ2-2, is DVKVTQSSRYLVKRTGEKVFLECVQDMDHENMFWYRQDPGLGLRLIYFSYDVKMKEKGDIPEGYSVSREKKERFSLILESASTNQTSMYLCASSLWGSGELFFGEGSRLTVL.

The chain has TRBV3-1 (or the pseudogene TRBV3-2) and TRBJ1-2; 7 nucleotides align to TRBD1. The CDR3 is 16 residues long. The junction had 11 bases not matched to a gene; V was cut back by 1 base and J by 6 bases. Per the germline V gene, CDR1 is LGHDT and CDR2 is YNNKEL (reference sequence). CDR3: CASSQAAGGGGDGYTF. The CDR3 nucleotides are TGTGCCAGCAGCCAAGCAGCAGGGGGTGGCGGGGATGGCTACACCTTC.

The rearrangement joins TRBV4-1 to TRBJ2-7; D is possibly TRBD2 (6 bases). Germline-derived CDR1 and CDR2 are MGHRA and YSYEKL. This CDR3 spans 16 amino acids. The ends were cut back, 3 bases at V and 2 bases at J, with 17 bases in the middle. The CDR3 is CASSHPPRGGTYEQYF. The DNA of the CDR3 is TGCGCCAGCAGCCACCCGCCACGAGGAGGGACCTACGAGCAGTACTTC.

This clone was detected only once. V usage is TRBV7-2 and J usage is TRBJ2-3; TRBD2 matches at 13 bases. V shed 8 bases and J 5 bases; nucleotides not matched to a gene: 13. CDR1 is SGHTA, CDR2 FQGNSA, per germline. This CDR3 contains 17 residues. CDR3 nucleotides: TGTGCCAGCGCAGTCGGGAGACTAGCGGGAGGAGGAGATACGCAGTATTTT. Translation gives CASAVGRLAGGGDTQYF.

V gene TRBV25-1 combines with J gene TRBJ2-1, with TRBD2 as a possible D gene (5 bases). The CDR3 extends over 15 amino acids. The ends were cut back, 7 bases at V and 2 bases at J, with 15 bases in the middle. Germline V gene sequence: CDR1 MGHDK, CDR2 SYGVNS. CDR3 protein: CASIESGPTYNEQFF. The CDR3 DNA reads TGTGCCAGCATCGAAAGCGGACCCACCTACAATGAGCAGTTCTTC.

This sequence joins TRBV4-3 and TRBJ2-1; D possibly corresponds to TRBD2 (6 bases). The ends were cut back, 3 bases at V and 0 bases at J, with 15 bases in the middle. The CDR3 is 17 amino acids. Germline V gene lookup returns CDR1 LGHNA and CDR2 YSLEER. The CDR3 DNA follows: TGCGCCAGCAGCCAGGACGCTCCCGGGAGCTCCTACAATGAGCAGTTCTTC. Its translation: CASSQDAPGSSYNEQFF.

V and J are TRBV28 and TRBJ2-5; 8 bases match TRBD2. Trimming at V came to 1 base and at J to 1 base, leaving 5 bases not matched to a gene. The CDR3 totals 16 residues. Germline lookup yields CDR1 MDHEN and CDR2 SYDVKM. As DNA, the CDR3 is TGTGCCAGCAGTTTATTAGGAGCGGGAGCCCAAGAGACCCAGTACTTC. This gives the protein CASSLLGAGAQETQYF. Full variable domain (outside the CDR3, taken from reference TRBV28 and TRBJ2-5): DVKVTQSSRYLVKRTGEKVFLECVQDMDHENMFWYRQDPGLGLRLIYFSYDVKMKEKGDIPEGYSVSREKKERFSLILESASTNQTSMYLCASSLLGAGAQETQYFGPGTRLLVL.

The gene calls are TRBV28 and TRBJ2-7, with 11 bases aligning to TRBD1. Germline V lookup: CDR1 MDHEN, CDR2 SYDVKM. The length of the CDR3 is 15 residues. V lost 8 bases to trimming and J lost 5 bases; unmatched junction nucleotides: 11. The CDR3 reads CASSIGGQGADEQYF. CDR3 bases: TGTGCCAGCTCGATTGGTGGACAGGGGGCAGACGAGCAGTACTTC.

This sequence joins TRBV5-1 and TRBJ2-1; TRBD2 matches at 11 bases. Germline CDR1 and CDR2: SGHRS and YFSETQ. There are 16 residues in the CDR3. With V trimmed by 0 bases and J by 4 bases, 3 bases remained unmatched. The CDR3 reads CASSLGLAGHYNEQFF. The CDR3 DNA reads as TGCGCCAGCAGCTTGGGACTAGCGGGACATTACAATGAGCAGTTCTTC.